This T cell receptor (beta chain) appears in the sequencing data of a study of T cells after yellow fever vaccination (dated 2019 in TCRdb). For the study in its entirety: Libraries from fractions with low cell numbers were prepared with the SMART-Seq v4 Ultra Low Input RNA kit. Two healthy male donors, one aged 18 to 30 and one aged 30 to 40 years, made up the cohort. To track T-cell clones before and after primary and booster YFV17D yellow fever vaccination, bulk TCR alpha and beta repertoires were sequenced longitudinally. Blood samples were taken at several timepoints before and after primary and secondary immunization, and bulk PBMC replicates and cell subsets were isolated.

With regard to this clonotype: Its antigen is unknown. Per-nucleotide qualities are absent, and no much larger clonotype sits a single base away.

TCR cDNA was made using 5'RACE template switching, a step that added a universal primer site and unique molecular identifiers. cDNA synthesis was primed from both the TCR alpha and TCR beta constant segments. Library amplification involved two PCR steps, and the second step added sample barcodes and sequencing adapters. Libraries were sequenced on Illumina HiSeq 2500 (2x100 bp) or NovaSeq (2x150 bp). For the original study's pipeline: MIGEC handled demultiplexing of reads and collapsing into UMI consensus sequences, while MiXCR performed V(D)J alignment. Clonotypes responding to the vaccine were identified with edgeR on replicate PBMC samples, with the criteria of FDR below 0.01 and a log2 fold change above 5 up to day 15. CD4 or CD8 identity was assigned to each bulk clonotype according to whether the clonotype was present at higher abundance in the sequenced CD4 repertoire or the sequenced CD8 repertoire. TCRdb itself trimmed the public reads at Q25 with fastp, ran MiXCR and retained productive beta chains. A single entry per CDR3 protein holds the most common genes and DNA from its merged rows. The V and J calls follow TCRdb's processing rather than the paper's. The sample data list around 590,000 distinct CDR3 sequences, and over 9% of these were observed just once. The ten biggest clones cover about 15% of the sample.

Taken with the paper, the label for treatment or condition translates to: live attenuated yellow fever vaccine strain. At every blood-draw timepoint, two biological replicates of bulk PBMCs were collected. A standard Ficoll-Paque protocol was used to isolate PBMCs from peripheral blood. TriZol was used to extract RNA from bulk PBMCs, CD4 and CD8 fractions, and dextramer-positive and dextramer-negative fractions. The investigation overall reported the following: A small share of clonotypes occurred in both CD4 and CD8 compartments, likely arising from convergent recombination. FACS-sorted repertoires could contain abundant contaminating clonotypes from the bulk population, so computational filtering was required. After the booster, most clones that had expanded after primary vaccination were detected again (approximately 97% of CD4 and around nine tenths of CD8), suggesting broad maintenance of memory. The study included only a couple of donors, which limits how far the findings can be generalized. Compared with the primary T-cell response, the secondary T-cell response was weaker but faster, peaking on day 5 rather than day 15.

CDR1 and CDR2 are drawn from the germline V gene (reference sequence): SEHNR, FQNEAQ. V was cut back by 5 bases and J by 4 bases, leaving a gap of 6 bases between them. The CDR3 sequence holds 12 residues, the cysteine and phenylalanine included. The DNA shown is the 36-base CDR3, in frame from base 1. The sequencing used PBMCs, collected on the day of the yellow fever booster vaccination. This clonotype was sampled from a young man who received the YFV17D yellow fever vaccine. Recombination connected TRBV7-9 to TRBJ2-4, with the D gene not clear enough to name. Here is the DNA: TGTGCCAGCAGCCCAGGAAAAAACATTCAGTACTTC. Translation gives CASSPGKNIQYF.